This T cell receptor beta chain emerged from a study of T cell responses to AZD1222 COVID-19 vaccine. Findings and limits, study-wide: Donors were mostly white British, more females; clonal diversity possibly underestimated. Following two doses of AZD1222, Spike-specific TCR breadth and depth rose.

CDR1 and CDR2 from the germline V gene are SGHTS and YDEGEE. There are 14 residues in the CDR3. Details on this clone: Its matching antigen is unknown. The junction departs from germline at one end; a sequencing error may be responsible.

Some clones are missing from TCRdb's copy, which holds only in-frame ones; the method was immunoSEQ multiplex PCR. The sample has roughly 130,000 clones, around 94% seen once; the top ten hold around 6.6%. This chain connects TRBV5-8 to TRBJ2-5, with 7 bases matching TRBD2. The sample was peripheral blood, taken on day 0 of AZD1222 vaccination. The receptor comes from an adult in good health. The CDR3 spells CASTLSSGVETQYF. The CDR3 nucleotides are TGTGCCAGCACCTTGTCTAGCGGCGTAGAGACCCAGTACTTC.